This paragraph reports one T cell receptor (beta chain). With 5 bases removed from V and 0 bases from J, the gap between germline ends came to 11 bases. The CDR3 has 14 residues. Germline CDR1 reads LNHDA; CDR2 reads SQIVND (reference sequence). Per the original data handling: From reference gene primer amplification, estimates of nucleated cell counts were derived. Profiling relied on immunoSEQ multiplex PCR, and the TCRdb table lists in-frame clones only, not all of them. The DNA gave D and trimming, while V, J and clone size come from that table. The repertoire has 400,000 to 500,000 clones, nearly 90% of them found once; the top ten carry 1.4%. The data are from a study of blood T cell repertoires in COVID-19. For the study at large: Italy, Spain and the United States were the sources of the convalescent and acute COVID-19 samples.

Allocation to cohorts depended on clinical history reported by the participants. The V call is TRBV19, the J call TRBJ2-7; D is undetermined. The TCR was taken from a woman between 18 and 29 years old who had been exposed to COVID-19. The sample consisted of PBMCs or T cells enriched from blood (not recorded which). The CDR3 DNA is TGTGCCAGTAGTGGAGCCCATGGCTCCTACGAGCAGTACTTC. Residues: CASSGAHGSYEQYF.